Each of the 9 T cell receptor beta chains below was sequenced from the same sample in a study of blood T cell repertoires in COVID-19. Assay: immunoSEQ multiplex PCR; the TCRdb copy retains only in-frame clones and omits some. The sample contains roughly 230,000 clones, 80% to 85% of which appear only once. The specimen was peripheral blood. Every receptor here comes from a woman over 75 with COVID-19, enrolled during active disease.

This chain joins TRBV7-9 and TRBJ2-5; D is perhaps TRBD1 (6 bases). Germline V gene data show CDR1 as SEHNR and CDR2 as FQNEAQ (reference sequence). Trimming stripped 7 bases from V and 5 bases from J, with 17 bases between. CDR3 length: 14 amino acids. CDR3 sequence (DNA): TGTGCCAGCAATCAGGCAGGGGTCCGGGAGACCCAGTACTTC. Translated, it gives CASNQAGVRETQYF.

The CDR3 here is CASSGGQGLAGELFF. In DNA, the CDR3 is TGCGCCAGCAGCGGTGGACAGGGGTTGGCCGGGGAGCTGTTTTTT. The V and J genes are TRBV5-1 and TRBJ2-2, with TRBD1 matching over 9 bases. This CDR3 is 15 amino acids long. In germline, CDR1 is SGHRS, CDR2 YFSETQ. V gave up 4 bases and J gave up 6 bases; unmatched junction bases: 7.

V is TRBV5-1 and J is TRBJ2-1, with 10 nucleotides matching TRBD2. The CDR3 has 15 residues. The V segment lost 4 bases and the J segment 6 bases; nucleotides outside the gene matches: 7. CDR1 is SGHRS, CDR2 YFSETQ, per germline. CDR3 region: CASSPSGGEFNEQFF. As DNA, the CDR3 is TGCGCCAGCAGCCCGAGCGGGGGGGAATTCAATGAGCAGTTCTTC.

This clone turned up a few times. The rearrangement links TRBV15 to TRBJ2-1; TRBD2 is a possible D gene (6 bases). V dropped 3 bases and J dropped 4 bases, with 7 bases sitting between them. The CDR3 has 13 residues. CDR1 is LNHNV and CDR2 is YYDKDF in the germline V gene (reference sequence). CDR3 in amino acids: CATSRDYYNEQFF. DNA of the CDR3: TGTGCCACCAGCAGGGACTATTACAATGAGCAGTTCTTC.

This clone was recorded a few times. This chain links TRBV6-6 with TRBJ2-7, with TRBD1 matching 9 bases. The CDR3 consists of 14 residues. Germline V gives CDR1 MNHNY, CDR2 SVGAGI (reference sequence). J gave up 3 bases and V 2 bases, and 2 bases lay outside the gene matches. The CDR3 region has the DNA TGTGCCAGCAGTTACCTGGACAGGGGCTACGAGCAGTACGTC. It yields the protein CASSYLDRGYEQYV.

V gene TRBV19 combines with J gene TRBJ2-5, with 11 nucleotides matching TRBD2. The V gene end was trimmed by 6 bases and the J gene end by 4 bases; junction bases not matched to a gene: 7. Germline loops: CDR1 LNHDA, CDR2 SQIVND (reference sequence). The CDR3 is made up of 15 amino acids. The DNA of the CDR3 is TGTGCCAGTAGACCCGGGACTAGCGGACGAGAGACCCAGTACTTC. Translating gives CASRPGTSGRETQYF.

This chain links TRBV11-3 with TRBJ1-1, with D unclear. Germline V gene data show CDR1 as SGHNT and CDR2 as YENEEA. CDR3 length equals 13 residues. With 0 bases removed from V and 4 bases from J, the gap between germline ends came to 6 bases. The CDR3 coding sequence is TGTGCCAGCAGCTTAGATCCGAGCACTGAAGCTTTCTTT. Amino acids: CASSLDPSTEAFF.

The CDR3 DNA reads as TGTGCCATACAGGGGACCCCTGATAATTCACCCCTCCACTTT. It translates to CAIQGTPDNSPLHF. The V and J genes are TRBV10-3 and TRBJ1-6, with 7 bases lining up with TRBD1. Trimming cost V 9 bases and J 5 bases; bases outside gene matches: 7. CDR1 and CDR2 (germline): ENHRY, SYGVKD. The CDR3 length is 14 residues.

The chain recombines TRBV5-6 with TRBJ2-5, with 13 bases matching TRBD2. This CDR3 comprises 15 residues. CDR1 is SGHDT and CDR2 is YYEEEE in the germline V gene. Losses at the gene ends were 5 bases for V and 5 bases for J; bases not matched to a gene: 6. The CDR3 sequence: CASRLTSGGTETQYF. DNA for the CDR3: TGTGCCAGCAGACTGACTAGCGGGGGGACGGAGACCCAGTACTTC.